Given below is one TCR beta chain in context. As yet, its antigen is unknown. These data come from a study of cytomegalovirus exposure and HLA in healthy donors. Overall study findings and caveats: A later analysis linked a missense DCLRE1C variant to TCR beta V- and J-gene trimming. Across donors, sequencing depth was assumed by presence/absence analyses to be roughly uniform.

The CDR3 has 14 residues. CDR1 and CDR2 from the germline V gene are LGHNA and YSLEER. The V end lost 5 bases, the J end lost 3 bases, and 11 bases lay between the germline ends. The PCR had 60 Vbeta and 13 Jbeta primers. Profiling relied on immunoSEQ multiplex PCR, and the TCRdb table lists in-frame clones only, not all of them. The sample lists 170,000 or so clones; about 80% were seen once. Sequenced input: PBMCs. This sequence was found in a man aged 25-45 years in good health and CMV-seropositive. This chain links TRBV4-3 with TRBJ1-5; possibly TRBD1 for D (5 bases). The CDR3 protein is CASSSGVPNQPQHF. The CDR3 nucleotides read TGCGCCAGCAGCTCGGGGGTACCCAATCAGCCCCAGCATTTT.